The rows below give T cell receptor beta chains drawn from one sample of a study of blood T cells in healthy people across ages. TCRdb fed the 5' RACE reads into MiXCR, producing one record per CDR3 protein. This sample has 700,000 or so distinct CDR3 sequences; around 43% occur once, and the top ten carry approximately 31%. The specimen was blood. These receptors were obtained from a man older than 75 in good health. The CDR3 runs from the conserved cysteine through the conserved F or W. The D gene is left open where the match is weak. Clone size appears in some rows only: once, few, many, or a class for an expanded clone.

-	TRBV6-2/TRBV6-3	-	TRBJ2-1	TGTGCCAGCAGTAGACAGGGGGGAACGATAGCGGGAGGAAAAACATGGCAGTTCTTC	CASSRQGGTIAGGKTWQFF
few	TRBV7-2	-	TRBJ2-2	TGTGCCAGCAGCTACGGAGCGAACACCGGGGAGCTGTTTTTT	CASSYGANTGELFF
many	TRBV20-1	TRBD2	TRBJ2-1	TGCAGTGTCGGGACTAGCGGGAGGGTCAACAATGAGCAGTTCTTC	CSVGTSGRVNNEQFF
few	TRBV27	TRBD1	TRBJ1-2	TGTGCCAGCAGCTATAAAGGGACAGGTGATCTCCTGAGCTACACCTTC	CASSYKGTGDLLSYTF
-	TRBV27	-	TRBJ2-6	TGTGCCAACGACCCATTTCCCTCTGGGGCCAACGTCCTGACTTTC	CANDPFPSGANVLTF
few	TRBV12-3/TRBV12-4	TRBD1	TRBJ2-7	TGTGCCAGCAGGACCGGGACAGGGGAAGGCGAGCAGTACTTC	CASRTGTGEGEQYF
-	TRBV7-2	TRBD1	TRBJ1-4	TGTGCCAGCAGCTTCTCAGGGGGCTCTAATGAAAGACTGTTTTTT	CASSFSGGSNERLFF
few	TRBV3-1	-	TRBJ2-5	TGTGCCAGCAGCCTAGCGATCAGTTCTAGCGCCGAAGAGACCCAGTACTTC	CASSLAISSSAEETQYF
-	TRBV2	-	TRBJ2-1	TGTGCCAGCTGTGGTTACAATGAGCAGTTCTTC	CASCGYNEQFF
-	TRBV20-1	TRBD1	TRBJ1-1	TGCAGTGCTAGAGATCGGACAGGCGGGGGGAGGGCTTTCTTT	CSARDRTGGGRAFF
-	TRBV20-1	TRBD1	TRBJ1-5	TGCAGTGCGATTCAACCGAGCAGGGGGCAGATTAGCAATCAGCCCCAGCATTTT	CSAIQPSRGQISNQPQHF
-	TRBV20-1	-	TRBJ2-5	TGCAGTGCTAGTGGGACGGTGAACAATGAGCAGTACTTC	CSASGTVNNEQYF
-	TRBV27	-	TRBJ2-2	TGTGCCAGCAGTGGCGGTTACGGGACTCTGAACACCGGGGAGCTGTTTTTT	CASSGGYGTLNTGELFF
-	TRBV5-1	TRBD2	TRBJ2-5	TGCGCCAGCAGCTTGCGTAGCCGGGGAGGGGAAGAGACCCAGTACTTC	CASSLRSRGGEETQYF
once	TRBV4-1	TRBD1	TRBJ2-7	TGCGCCAGCAGCCAAGACGGGACAGGAGGAGCCTACGAGCAGTACTTC	CASSQDGTGGAYEQYF
few	TRBV15	-	TRBJ2-1	TGTGCCACCAGCAGAGATCGTAAGGGTTACAATGAGCAGTTCTTC	CATSRDRKGYNEQFF